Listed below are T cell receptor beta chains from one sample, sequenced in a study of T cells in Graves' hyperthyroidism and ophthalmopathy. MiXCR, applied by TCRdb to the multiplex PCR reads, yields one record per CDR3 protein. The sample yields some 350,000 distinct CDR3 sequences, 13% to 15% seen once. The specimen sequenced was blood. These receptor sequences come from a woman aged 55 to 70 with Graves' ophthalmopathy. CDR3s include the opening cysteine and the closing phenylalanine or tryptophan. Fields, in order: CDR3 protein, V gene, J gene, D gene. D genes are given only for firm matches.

CSAPRTAYNEQFF	TRBV20-1	TRBJ2-1	NA
CASSGRDSIYGYTF	TRBV2	TRBJ1-2	TRBD1
CASSPGAEDKKLFF	TRBV12-3/TRBV12-4	TRBJ1-4	NA
CASSPPYLWANVLTF	TRBV28	TRBJ2-6	NA
CSARDFHNTVSYNEQFF	TRBV20-1	TRBJ2-1	NA
CASSRDRGHTEAFF	TRBV12-3/TRBV12-4	TRBJ1-1	TRBD1
CASSLGRHSPLHF	TRBV28	TRBJ1-6	NA
CSALRGRQETQYF	TRBV20-1	TRBJ2-5	NA
CASSLSEDRKETQYF	TRBV3-1	TRBJ2-5	TRBD1
CASTRSGAYNEQFF	TRBV5-1	TRBJ2-1	NA
CASSVFPLVGQGNEQFF	TRBV7-9	TRBJ2-1	TRBD1
CASSESRTSGSYEQFF	TRBV2	TRBJ2-1	TRBD2
CAWSGGGGYTF	TRBV30	TRBJ1-2	NA
CASSAQGWGSAYEQYF	TRBV27	TRBJ2-7	NA
CASSSGSNEKLFF	TRBV11-2	TRBJ1-4	NA
CASSPLGQGGKETQYF	TRBV28	TRBJ2-5	TRBD1
CATRGDLRNEQFF	TRBV28	TRBJ2-1	TRBD2
CACSDRVSYEQYF	TRBV30	TRBJ2-7	TRBD1
CASSGRELSNQPQHF	TRBV19	TRBJ1-5	NA
CASSQEGRAIETQYF	TRBV4-1	TRBJ2-5	NA
CASSSGGASSYEQYF	TRBV28	TRBJ2-7	TRBD2
CASSLADLGRGTEAFF	TRBV5-6	TRBJ1-1	NA
CASISLVGVNNEQFF	TRBV6-1	TRBJ2-1	NA
CASSLVSNTEAFF	TRBV5-1	TRBJ1-1	NA
CASSGGETITQETQYF	TRBV6-1	TRBJ2-5	NA
CASSFSGQGSEAFF	TRBV5-1	TRBJ1-1	TRBD1
CASSRDAEAFF	TRBV7-9	TRBJ1-1	NA
CASSGNRVMTFF	TRBV7-9	TRBJ1-1	NA
CAWSVYPPASGGYTF	TRBV30	TRBJ1-2	NA
CSASSRDGYTF	TRBV20-1	TRBJ1-2	NA
CASRTTGGTGELFF	TRBV11-2	TRBJ2-2	NA
CASSRSGLPYNEQFF	TRBV12-3/TRBV12-4	TRBJ2-1	NA